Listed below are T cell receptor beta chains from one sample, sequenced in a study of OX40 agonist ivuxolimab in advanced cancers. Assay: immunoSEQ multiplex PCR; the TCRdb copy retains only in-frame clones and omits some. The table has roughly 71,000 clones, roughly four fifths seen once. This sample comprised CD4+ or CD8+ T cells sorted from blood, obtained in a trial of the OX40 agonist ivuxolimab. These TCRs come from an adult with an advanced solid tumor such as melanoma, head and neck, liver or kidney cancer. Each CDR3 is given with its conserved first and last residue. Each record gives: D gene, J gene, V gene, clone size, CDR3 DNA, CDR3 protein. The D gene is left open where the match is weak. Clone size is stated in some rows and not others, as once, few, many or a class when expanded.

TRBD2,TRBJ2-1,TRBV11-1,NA,TGTGCCAGCAGCTGGACCGGGACTAGAGCCAATGAGCAGTTCTTC,CASSWTGTRANEQFF
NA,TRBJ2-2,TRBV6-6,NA,TGTGCCAGCAGTTCCTCCTACGCCGGGGAGCTGTTTTTT,CASSSSYAGELFF
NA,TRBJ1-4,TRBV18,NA,TGTGCCAGCTCACCACGCATTCGCGGGGGGAACAATGAAAAACTGTTTTTT,CASSPRIRGGNNEKLFF
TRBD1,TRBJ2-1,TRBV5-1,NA,TGCGCCAGCAGCTTGGCCGGTGGGGGACAGACTCCGGATGAGCAGTTCTTC,CASSLAGGGQTPDEQFF
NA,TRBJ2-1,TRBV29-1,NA,TGCAGCGTTGAAACCCCAGTTAAATACAATGAGCAGTTCTTC,CSVETPVKYNEQFF
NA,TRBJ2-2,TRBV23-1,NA,TGCGCCAGCAGTCAATCGAACCCCTTTAAAATGACGTTCACCGGGGAGCTGTTTTTT,CASSQSNPFKMTFTGELFF
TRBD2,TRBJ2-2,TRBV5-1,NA,TGCGCCAGCAGCTTGGCCGGGCTAGCGGGAGGGCCGAACACCGGGGAGCTGTTTTTT,CASSLAGLAGGPNTGELFF
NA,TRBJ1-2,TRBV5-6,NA,TGTGCCAGCAGCCTCACAGCGGGGTATGATGGCTACACCTTC,CASSLTAGYDGYTF
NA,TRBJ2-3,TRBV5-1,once,TGCGCCAGCAGCATGAACGCAGATACGCAGTATTTT,CASSMNADTQYF
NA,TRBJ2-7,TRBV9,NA,TGTGCCAGCAGCGTAGGTCCCGGGGACCCCTACGAGCAGTACTTC,CASSVGPGDPYEQYF
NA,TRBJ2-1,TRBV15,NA,TGTGCCACCAGCAGAGAGCGGGTTGAGTTCTTC,CATSRERVEFF
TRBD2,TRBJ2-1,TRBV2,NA,TGTGCCAGCACCCTGGCGGGACTAGCGGGAGTGGTCGATGAGCAGTTCTTC,CASTLAGLAGVVDEQFF
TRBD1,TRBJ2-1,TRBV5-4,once,TGTGCCAGCAGCTGGGACAGCTCCTACAATGAGCAGTTCTTC,CASSWDSSYNEQFF
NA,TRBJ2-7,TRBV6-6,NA,TGTGCCAGCAGATTCTCGGCCGGCGAGCAGTACTTC,CASRFSAGEQYF
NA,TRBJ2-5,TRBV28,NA,TGTGCCAGCAGTCCTTACCTTAGCGCTCAAGAGACCCAGTACTTC,CASSPYLSAQETQYF
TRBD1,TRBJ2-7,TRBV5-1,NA,TGCGCCAGCAGGCCTCAGACAGGGGGAGGCTACGAGCAGTACTTC,CASRPQTGGGYEQYF
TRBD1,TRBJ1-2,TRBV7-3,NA,TGTGCCAGCAGTACAACAGGGGGCATGGACTATGGCTACACCTTC,CASSTTGGMDYGYTF
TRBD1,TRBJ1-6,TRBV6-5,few,TGTGCCAGCAGGCCCGACAGGGGAGGTTCACCCCTCCACTTT,CASRPDRGGSPLHF
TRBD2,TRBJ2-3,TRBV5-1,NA,TGCGCCAGCAGCTCTAGCGGGAATCTGGGAGATACGCAGTATTTT,CASSSSGNLGDTQYF
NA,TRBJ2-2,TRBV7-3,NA,TGTGCCAGCAGTCAGGACGGCAGGAACACCGGGGAGCTGTTTTTT,CASSQDGRNTGELFF
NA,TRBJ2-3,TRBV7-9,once,TGTGCCAGCAGCTTAAGCCTGAGCACAGATACGCAGTATTTT,CASSLSLSTDTQYF
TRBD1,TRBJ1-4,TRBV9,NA,TGTGCCAGCAGCTCCGGGACAGGGCCTAATGAAAAACTGTTTTTT,CASSSGTGPNEKLFF
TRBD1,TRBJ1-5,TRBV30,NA,TGTGCCTGGAGCGTTCTTGGACAGGGGGCGCGGCAGCCCCAGCATTTT,CAWSVLGQGARQPQHF
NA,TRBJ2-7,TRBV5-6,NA,TGTGCCAGCAGCCGGGGCGGAACGTACGAGCAGTACTTC,CASSRGGTYEQYF
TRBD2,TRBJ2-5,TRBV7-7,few,TGTGCTAGCAGCGAAAAAGGACTAGCGGGAGTTGGTTTCCAAGAGACCCAGTACTTC,CASSEKGLAGVGFQETQYF
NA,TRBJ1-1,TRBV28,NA,TGTGCCAGCAGTTTCCCCGAGGGGGGGGTGAACACTGAAGCTTTCTTT,CASSFPEGGVNTEAFF
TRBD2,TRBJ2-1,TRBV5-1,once,TGCGCCAGCAGCCCGGGGACTAGCGGGAGAAATGAGCAGTTCTTC,CASSPGTSGRNEQFF
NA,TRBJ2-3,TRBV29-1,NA,TGCAGCGTTTTTAATCGGGCTAGCGTAGACACAGATACGCAGTATTTT,CSVFNRASVDTDTQYF
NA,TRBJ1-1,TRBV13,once,TGTGCCAGCAGCTTAAGAGGGAACACTGAAGCTTTCTTT,CASSLRGNTEAFF
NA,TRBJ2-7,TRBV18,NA,TGTGCCAGCTCACCATCCGGGCAGGGGTCGTACGAGCAGTACTTC,CASSPSGQGSYEQYF
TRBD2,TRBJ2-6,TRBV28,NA,TGTGCCAGCCAATATCCTACCGGGACTAGCGGGAGAGGTGTATCTGGGGCCAACGTCCTGACTTTC,CASQYPTGTSGRGVSGANVLTF
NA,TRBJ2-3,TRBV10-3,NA,TGTGCCATCAGTGCCCTCGGAACTGTGGATACGCAGTATTTT,CAISALGTVDTQYF
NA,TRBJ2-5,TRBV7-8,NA,TGTGCCAGCAGCTTAACCCGAAGAGAGACCCAGTACTTC,CASSLTRRETQYF
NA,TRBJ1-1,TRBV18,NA,TGTGCCAGCTCACCGACCCGGAGAGGGACGGATGAAGCTTTCTTT,CASSPTRRGTDEAFF
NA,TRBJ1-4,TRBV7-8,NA,TGTGCCAGCAGACCCAGGGCCAGCACCCCCTTCACAACTAATGAAAAACTGTTTTTT,CASRPRASTPFTTNEKLFF
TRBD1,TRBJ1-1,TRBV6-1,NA,TGTGCCAGCATGGGACAGTACACTGAAGCTTTCTTT,CASMGQYTEAFF
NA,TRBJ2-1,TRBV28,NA,TGTGCCAGCAGTTCCCCCCATATCGCTAGCGCTTCCTACAATGAGCAGTTCTTC,CASSSPHIASASYNEQFF
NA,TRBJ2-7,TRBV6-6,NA,TGTGCCAGCAGTTACGGCAGATACGAGCAGTACTTC,CASSYGRYEQYF
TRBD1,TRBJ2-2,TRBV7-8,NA,TGTGCCAGCAGCTTAACGTCGACAGGGGGTTACACCGGGGAGCTGTTTTTT,CASSLTSTGGYTGELFF
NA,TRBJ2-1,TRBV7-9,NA,TGTGCCAGCAGCCCTCAGGGGAGCTCCTACAATGAGCAGTTCTTC,CASSPQGSSYNEQFF
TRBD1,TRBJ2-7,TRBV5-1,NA,TGCGCCAGCAGCTTCCGGGACAGGGGTTCCTACGAGCAGTACTTC,CASSFRDRGSYEQYF
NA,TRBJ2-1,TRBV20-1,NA,TGCAGTGCGGATAGATGGCGTGAGCAGTTCTTC,CSADRWREQFF
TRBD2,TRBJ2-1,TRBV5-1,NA,TGCGCCAGCAGCTTGGTAGGGGGACTAGCGGGAGGCCTCTACAATGAGCAGTTCTTC,CASSLVGGLAGGLYNEQFF